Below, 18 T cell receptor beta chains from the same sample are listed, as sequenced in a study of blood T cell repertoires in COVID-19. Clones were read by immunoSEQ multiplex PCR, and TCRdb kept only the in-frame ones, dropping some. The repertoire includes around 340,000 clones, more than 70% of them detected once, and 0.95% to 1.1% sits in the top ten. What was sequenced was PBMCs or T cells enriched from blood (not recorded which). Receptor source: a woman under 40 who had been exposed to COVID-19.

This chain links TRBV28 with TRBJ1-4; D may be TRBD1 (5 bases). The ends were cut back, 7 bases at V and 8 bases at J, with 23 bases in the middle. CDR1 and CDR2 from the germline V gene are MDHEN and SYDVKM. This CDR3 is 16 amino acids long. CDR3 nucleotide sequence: TGTGCCAGCAACTGGCAGGGTTCGGTACGGCCGGAAAAACTGTTTTTT. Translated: CASNWQGSVRPEKLFF.

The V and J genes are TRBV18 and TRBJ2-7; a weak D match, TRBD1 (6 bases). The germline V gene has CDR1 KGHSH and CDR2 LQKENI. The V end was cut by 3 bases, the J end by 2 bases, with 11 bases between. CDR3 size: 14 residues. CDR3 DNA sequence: TGTGCCAGCTCACCCGACAGGACAACCTACGAGCAGTACTTC. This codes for CASSPDRTTYEQYF.

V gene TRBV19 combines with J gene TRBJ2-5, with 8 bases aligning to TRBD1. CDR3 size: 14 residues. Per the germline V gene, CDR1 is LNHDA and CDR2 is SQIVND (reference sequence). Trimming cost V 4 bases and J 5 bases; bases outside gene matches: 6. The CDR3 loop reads CASSNPGGSETQYF. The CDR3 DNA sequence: TGTGCCAGTAGTAACCCAGGGGGCAGTGAGACCCAGTACTTC.

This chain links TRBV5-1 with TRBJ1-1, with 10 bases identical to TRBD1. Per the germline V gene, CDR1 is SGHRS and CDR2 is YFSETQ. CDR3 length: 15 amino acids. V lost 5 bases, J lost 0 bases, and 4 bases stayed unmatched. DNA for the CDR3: TGCGCCAGCAGTCGGGACAGGGGCATGAACACTGAAGCTTTCTTT. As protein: CASSRDRGMNTEAFF.

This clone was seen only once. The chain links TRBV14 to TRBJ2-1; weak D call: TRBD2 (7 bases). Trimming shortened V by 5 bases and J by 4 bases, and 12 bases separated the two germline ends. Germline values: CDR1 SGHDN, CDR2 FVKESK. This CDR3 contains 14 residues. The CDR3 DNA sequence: TGTGCCAGCAGCGTACAGGGACTATACAATGAGCAGTTCTTC. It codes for CASSVQGLYNEQFF.

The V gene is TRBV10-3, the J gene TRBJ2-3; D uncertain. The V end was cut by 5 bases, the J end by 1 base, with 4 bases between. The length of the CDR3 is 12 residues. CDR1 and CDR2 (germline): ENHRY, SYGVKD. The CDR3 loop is CAISQGTDTQYF. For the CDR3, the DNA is TGTGCCATCAGTCAGGGCACAGATACGCAGTATTTT.

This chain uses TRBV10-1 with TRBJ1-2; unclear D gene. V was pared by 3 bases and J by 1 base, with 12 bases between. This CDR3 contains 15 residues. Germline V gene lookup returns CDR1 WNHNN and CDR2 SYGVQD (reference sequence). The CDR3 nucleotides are TGCGCCAGCAGTGACCGGACGGGGTTTAACTATGGCTACACCTTC. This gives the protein CASSDRTGFNYGYTF.

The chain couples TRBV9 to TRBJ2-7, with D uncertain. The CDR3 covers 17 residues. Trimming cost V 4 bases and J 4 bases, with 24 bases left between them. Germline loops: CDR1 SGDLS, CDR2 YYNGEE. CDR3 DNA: TGTGCCAGCAGCCCGACCTCCCGGGTGGCGGAAATGTACGAGCAGTACTTC. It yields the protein CASSPTSRVAEMYEQYF.

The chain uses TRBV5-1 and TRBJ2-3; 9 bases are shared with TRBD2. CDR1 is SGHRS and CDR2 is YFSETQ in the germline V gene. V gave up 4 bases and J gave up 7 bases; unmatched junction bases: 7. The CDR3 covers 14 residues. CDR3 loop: CASSPRLAANTQYF. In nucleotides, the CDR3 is TGCGCCAGCAGCCCAAGACTAGCGGCGAATACGCAGTATTTT.

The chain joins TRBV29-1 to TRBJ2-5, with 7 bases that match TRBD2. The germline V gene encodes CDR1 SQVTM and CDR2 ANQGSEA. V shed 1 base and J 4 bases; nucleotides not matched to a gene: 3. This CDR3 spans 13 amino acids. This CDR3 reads CSVEGGRGETQYF. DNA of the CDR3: TGCAGCGTTGAAGGCGGGAGAGGAGAGACCCAGTACTTC.

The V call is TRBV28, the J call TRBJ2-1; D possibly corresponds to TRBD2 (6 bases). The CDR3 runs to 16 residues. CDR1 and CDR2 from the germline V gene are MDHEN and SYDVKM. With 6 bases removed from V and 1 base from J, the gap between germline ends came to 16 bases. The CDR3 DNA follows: TGTGCCAGCAGCCGCCCACTAGCCGGTTCCTACAATGAGCAGTTCTTC. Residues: CASSRPLAGSYNEQFF.

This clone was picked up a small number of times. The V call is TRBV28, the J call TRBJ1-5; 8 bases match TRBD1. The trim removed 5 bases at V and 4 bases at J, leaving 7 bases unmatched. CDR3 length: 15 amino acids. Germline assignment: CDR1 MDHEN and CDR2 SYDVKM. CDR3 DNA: TGTGCCAGCAGTCCCCGGACAGGGTCAAATCAGCCCCAGCATTTT. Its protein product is CASSPRTGSNQPQHF.

CDR3 region: CASSGTGTSNQETQYF. CDR3 bases: TGTGCCAGCAGCGGTACAGGGACTAGCAACCAAGAGACCCAGTACTTC. The rearrangement uses TRBV7-9 and TRBJ2-5; the match to TRBD2 covers 9 bases. CDR1 and CDR2 from the germline V gene are SEHNR and FQNEAQ (reference sequence). The J segment lost 0 bases and the V segment lost 5 bases, leaving 7 bases of the junction unmatched. The CDR3 loop spans 16 amino acids.

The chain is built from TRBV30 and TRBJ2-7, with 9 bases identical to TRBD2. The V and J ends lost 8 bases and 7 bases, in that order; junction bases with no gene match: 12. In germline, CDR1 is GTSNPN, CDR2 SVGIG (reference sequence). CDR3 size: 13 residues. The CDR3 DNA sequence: TGTGCCCGGGCCTTAGCGGGAGTTCCGGAGCAGTACTTC. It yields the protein CARALAGVPEQYF.

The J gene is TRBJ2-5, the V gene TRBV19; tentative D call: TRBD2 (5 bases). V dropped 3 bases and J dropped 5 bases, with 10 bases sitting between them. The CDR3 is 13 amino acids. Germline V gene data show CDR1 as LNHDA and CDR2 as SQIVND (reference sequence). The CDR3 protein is CASSMVRAETQYF. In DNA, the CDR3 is TGTGCCAGTAGTATGGTGAGGGCTGAGACCCAGTACTTC.

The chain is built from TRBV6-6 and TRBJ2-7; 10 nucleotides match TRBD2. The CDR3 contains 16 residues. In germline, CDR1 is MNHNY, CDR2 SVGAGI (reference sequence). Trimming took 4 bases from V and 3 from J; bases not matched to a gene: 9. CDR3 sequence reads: CASSFHSGRSFYEQYF. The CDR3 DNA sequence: TGTGCCAGCAGTTTCCATAGCGGGAGGTCCTTCTACGAGCAGTACTTC.

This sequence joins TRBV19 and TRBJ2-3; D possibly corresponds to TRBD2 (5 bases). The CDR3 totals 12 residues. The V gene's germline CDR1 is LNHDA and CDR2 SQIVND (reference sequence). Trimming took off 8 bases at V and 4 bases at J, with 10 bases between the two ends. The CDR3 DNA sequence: TGTGCCAGTCGGGAACGGGCAGATACGCAGTATTTT. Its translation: CASRERADTQYF. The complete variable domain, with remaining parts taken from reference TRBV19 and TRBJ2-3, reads DGGITQSPKYLFRKEGQNVTLSCEQNLNHDAMYWYRQDPGQGLRLIYYSQIVNDFQKGDIAEGYSVSREKKESFPLTVTSAQKNPTAFYLCASRERADTQYFGPGTRLTVL.

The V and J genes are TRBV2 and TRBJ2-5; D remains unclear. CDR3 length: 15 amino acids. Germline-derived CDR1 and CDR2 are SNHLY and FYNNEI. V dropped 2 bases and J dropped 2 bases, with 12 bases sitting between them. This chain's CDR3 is CASSELGSIQETQYF. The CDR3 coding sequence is TGTGCCAGCAGTGAACTGGGCAGTATACAAGAGACCCAGTACTTC. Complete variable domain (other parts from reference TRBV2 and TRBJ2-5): EPEVTQTPSHQVTQMGQEVILRCVPISNHLYFYWYRQILGQKVEFLVSFYNNEISEKSEIFDDQFSVERPDGSNFTLKIRSTKLEDSAMYFCASSELGSIQETQYFGPGTRLLVL.